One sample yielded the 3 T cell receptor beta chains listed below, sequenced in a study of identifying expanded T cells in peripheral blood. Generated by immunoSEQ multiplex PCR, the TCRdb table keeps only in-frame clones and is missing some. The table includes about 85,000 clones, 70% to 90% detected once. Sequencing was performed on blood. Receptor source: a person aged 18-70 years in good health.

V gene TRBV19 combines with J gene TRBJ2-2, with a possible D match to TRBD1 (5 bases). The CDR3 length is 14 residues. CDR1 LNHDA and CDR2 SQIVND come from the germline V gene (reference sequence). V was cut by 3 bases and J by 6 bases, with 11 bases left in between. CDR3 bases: TGTGCCAGTAGTATCCAGGGTGGGGCCGGGGAGCTGTTTTTT. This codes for CASSIQGGAGELFF.

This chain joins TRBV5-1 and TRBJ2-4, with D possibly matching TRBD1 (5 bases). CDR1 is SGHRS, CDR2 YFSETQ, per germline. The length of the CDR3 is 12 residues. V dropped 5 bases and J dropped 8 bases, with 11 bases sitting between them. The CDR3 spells CASRGREDIQYF. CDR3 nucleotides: TGCGCCAGCAGAGGCAGGGAAGACATTCAGTACTTC. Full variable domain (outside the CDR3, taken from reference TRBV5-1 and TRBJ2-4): KAGVTQTPRYLIKTRGQQVTLSCSPISGHRSVSWYQQTPGQGLQFLFEYFSETQRNKGNFPGRFSGRQFSNSRSEMNVSTLELGDSALYLCASRGREDIQYFGAGTRLSVL.

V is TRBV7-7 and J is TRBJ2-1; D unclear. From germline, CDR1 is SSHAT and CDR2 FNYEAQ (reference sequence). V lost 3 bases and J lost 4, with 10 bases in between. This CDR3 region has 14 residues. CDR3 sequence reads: CASSFDKLYNEQFF. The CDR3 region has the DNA TGTGCCAGCAGCTTCGACAAGCTTTACAATGAGCAGTTCTTC. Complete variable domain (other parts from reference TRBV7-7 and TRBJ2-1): GAGVSQSPRYKVTKRGQDVTLRCDPISSHATLYWYQQALGQGPEFLTYFNYEAQPDKSGLPSDRFSAERPEGSISTLTIQRTEQRDSAMYRCASSFDKLYNEQFFGPGTRLTVL.